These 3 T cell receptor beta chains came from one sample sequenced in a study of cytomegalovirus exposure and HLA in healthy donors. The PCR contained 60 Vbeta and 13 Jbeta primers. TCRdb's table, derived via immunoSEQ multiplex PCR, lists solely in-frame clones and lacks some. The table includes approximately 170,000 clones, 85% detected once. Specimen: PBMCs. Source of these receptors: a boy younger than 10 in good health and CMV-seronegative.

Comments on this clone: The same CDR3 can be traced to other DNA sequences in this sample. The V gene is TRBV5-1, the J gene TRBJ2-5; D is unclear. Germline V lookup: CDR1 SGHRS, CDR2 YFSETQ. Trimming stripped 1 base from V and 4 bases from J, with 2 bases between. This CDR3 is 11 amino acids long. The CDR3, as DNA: TGCGCCAGCAGCTTGCGAGAGACCCAGTACTTC. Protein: CASSLRETQYF.

The chain's CDR3 is CASSLSLAGGHEQYF. DNA for the CDR3: TGTGCCAGCAGTTTATCCCTAGCGGGAGGGCACGAGCAGTACTTC. This sequence joins TRBV28 and TRBJ2-7; 12 nucleotides agree with TRBD2. V lost 1 base, J lost 5 bases, and 3 bases stayed unmatched. The germline V gene encodes CDR1 MDHEN and CDR2 SYDVKM. This CDR3 region has 15 residues.

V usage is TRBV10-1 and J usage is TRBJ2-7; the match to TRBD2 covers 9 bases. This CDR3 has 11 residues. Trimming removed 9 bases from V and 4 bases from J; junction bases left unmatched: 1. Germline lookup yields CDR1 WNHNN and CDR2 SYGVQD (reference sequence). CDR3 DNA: TGCGCCAGGACTAGCGGATACGAGCAGTACGTC. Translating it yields CARTSGYEQYV.